The next 30 T cell receptor beta chains were all read from a single sample in a study of blood T cell repertoires in COVID-19. Measured with immunoSEQ multiplex PCR; TCRdb has only the in-frame clones, and not every one. The sample gives roughly 150,000 clones, about 80% of which show up once; approximately 3% is in the top ten. What was sequenced was PBMCs or T cells enriched from blood (not recorded which). Receptor source: a woman aged 55-70 years who had recovered from COVID-19.

The chain carries TRBV30 and TRBJ2-2; TRBD2 agrees at 9 bases. CDR1 and CDR2 (germline): GTSNPN, SVGIG (reference sequence). Trimming removed 3 bases from V and 7 bases from J; junction bases left unmatched: 9. CDR3 length: 15 residues. The CDR3 reads CAWSPSGGFVGELFF. The CDR3 bases are TGTGCCTGGAGCCCCAGCGGGGGGTTCGTCGGGGAGCTGTTTTTT.

Here the CDR3 reads CASSQEAGTGWGNYGYTF. The CDR3 bases are TGTGCCAGCAGCCAAGAGGCCGGGACAGGGTGGGGTAACTATGGCTACACCTTC. The chain employs TRBV3-1 (or the pseudogene TRBV3-2) and TRBJ1-2; 9 bases are a match to TRBD1. The V gene's germline CDR1 is LGHDT and CDR2 YNNKEL (reference sequence). The V and J ends lost 0 bases and 1 base, in that order; junction bases with no gene match: 9. The CDR3 has 18 residues.

V is TRBV11-2 and J is TRBJ2-5; 11 nucleotides line up with TRBD2. V gave up 5 bases and J gave up 1 base; unmatched junction bases: 9. The germline CDR1 and CDR2 sequences are SGHAT and FQNNGV. The CDR3 has 17 residues. This CDR3 reads CASSKPGLADIQETQYF. The CDR3 region has the DNA TGTGCCAGCAGCAAACCGGGACTAGCGGACATCCAAGAGACCCAGTACTTC.

The chain combines TRBV15 with TRBJ2-2, with 7 bases lining up with TRBD2. Losses at the gene ends were 1 base for V and 5 bases for J; bases not matched to a gene: 1. In germline, CDR1 is LNHNV, CDR2 YYDKDF (reference sequence). The CDR3 extends over 14 amino acids. This CDR3 reads CATSRGRGTGELFF. CDR3 DNA: TGTGCCACCAGCAGAGGGCGGGGGACCGGGGAGCTGTTTTTT.

The chain combines TRBV27 with TRBJ1-4; D uncertain. CDR3 size: 13 residues. Per the germline V gene, CDR1 is MNHEY and CDR2 is SMNVEV (reference sequence). V shed 0 bases and J shed 8 bases, with 7 bases lying between them. The CDR3, as DNA: TGTGCCAGCAGTTTATCAGGAGGGGAAAAACTGTTTTTT. Protein product: CASSLSGGEKLFF.

The chain employs TRBV12-1 and TRBJ1-5; no DNA check was done on the table's D call, TRBD1. TRBV12-1 counts as a pseudogene. CDR3 size: 15 residues. CDR3 residues: CASSSYRGPNQPQHF. Written as DNA, the CDR3 is TGTGCCAGCAGCTCTTACAGGGGACCAAATCAGCCCCAGCATTTT.

V and J are TRBV4-2 and TRBJ1-4, with 8 bases aligning to TRBD1. V was clipped by 4 bases and J by 2 bases; unmatched bases: 3. The CDR3 has 15 amino acids. CDR1 LGHNA and CDR2 YNFKEQ come from the germline V gene. DNA for the CDR3: TGTGCCAGCAGCCCTTGGACAGGGACTAATGAAAAACTGTTTTTT. This translates into CASSPWTGTNEKLFF.

The chain combines TRBV7-3 with TRBJ2-5; 14 nucleotides agree with TRBD2. Germline V lookup: CDR1 SGHTA, CDR2 FQGTGA. This CDR3 is built from 17 residues. V lost 3 bases, J lost 5 bases, and 8 bases stayed unmatched. CDR3 in amino acids: CASSLTSGGDERETQYF. The DNA of the CDR3 is TGTGCCAGCAGCTTGACTAGCGGGGGGGATGAAAGGGAGACCCAGTACTTC.

This chain links TRBV18 with TRBJ2-2; D is unresolved. The germline CDR1 and CDR2 sequences are KGHSH and LQKENI. CDR3 length equals 14 residues. V lost 3 bases, J lost 1 base, and 6 bases lay in between. CDR3 loop: CASSPFKNTGELFF. DNA of the CDR3: TGTGCCAGCTCACCGTTTAAGAACACCGGGGAGCTGTTTTTT.

This sequence joins TRBV18 and TRBJ2-4, with D perhaps TRBD2 (5 bases). Looked up from germline, CDR1 is KGHSH and CDR2 is LQKENI. The CDR3 runs to 15 residues. Trimming took 5 bases from V and 0 from J, leaving 11 bases between them. The CDR3 DNA reads TGTGCCAGCTCAGACCTAGGACTAGCCAAAAACATTCAGTACTTC. Translating gives CASSDLGLAKNIQYF.

V usage is TRBV18 and J usage is TRBJ2-1, with TRBD1 identical over 9 bases. After removal of 0 bases from V and 9 bases from J, the junction contained 6 bases not matched to a gene. The CDR3 extends over 15 amino acids. CDR1 is KGHSH and CDR2 is LQKENI in the germline V gene. The CDR3 spells CASSPPGQGLGEQFF. The CDR3 nucleotides read TGTGCCAGCTCACCACCGGGACAGGGACTTGGTGAGCAGTTCTTC.

The chain joins TRBV7-9 to TRBJ1-2; D gene ambiguous. This CDR3 contains 11 residues. V lost 3 bases, J lost 3 bases, and 2 bases lay in between. Germline values: CDR1 SEHNR, CDR2 FQNEAQ (reference sequence). The DNA for the CDR3 is TGTGCCAGCAGCTTCGACTATGGCTACACCTTC. Translation: CASSFDYGYTF. Variable domain in full (rest from reference TRBV7-9 and TRBJ1-2): DTGVSQNPRHKITKRGQNVTFRCDPISEHNRLYWYRQTLGQGPEFLTYFQNEAQLEKSRLLSDRFSAERPKGSFSTLEIQRTEQGDSAMYLCASSFDYGYTFGSGTRLTVV.

This clone was observed a single time. The chain combines TRBV5-1 with TRBJ1-2; D remains ambiguous. The CDR3 sequence is 13 residues long. Germline V gives CDR1 SGHRS, CDR2 YFSETQ. The V end was cut by 3 bases, the J end by 2 bases, with 8 bases between. The CDR3 here is CASSSSPNYGYTF. CDR3 nucleotides: TGCGCCAGCAGCTCCTCCCCCAACTATGGCTACACCTTC. The full variable domain, in which reference TRBV5-1 and TRBJ1-2 provide the parts outside the CDR3, is KAGVTQTPRYLIKTRGQQVTLSCSPISGHRSVSWYQQTPGQGLQFLFEYFSETQRNKGNFPGRFSGRQFSNSRSEMNVSTLELGDSALYLCASSSSPNYGYTFGSGTRLTVV.

The rearrangement links TRBV19 to TRBJ2-7; 10 bases are shared with TRBD2. Germline V gene data show CDR1 as LNHDA and CDR2 as SQIVND (reference sequence). Unmatched junction bases numbered 15, after V lost 4 bases and J lost 3 bases. The CDR3 contains 18 residues. CDR3 residues: CASSTSFLAGATNYEQYF. The CDR3 bases are TGTGCCAGTAGTACCTCATTCCTAGCGGGGGCCACTAACTACGAGCAGTACTTC.

The chain combines TRBV29-1 with TRBJ1-4; no clear D gene. The CDR3 extends over 13 amino acids. The germline V gene has CDR1 SQVTM and CDR2 ANQGSEA. V was pared by 4 bases and J by 3 bases, with 9 bases between. The chain's CDR3 is CSVVVHSNEKLFF. CDR3 nucleotide sequence: TGCAGCGTTGTGGTGCACTCTAATGAAAAACTGTTTTTT. The variable domain in full, with the rest retrieved from reference TRBV29-1 and TRBJ1-4, is SAVISQKPSRDICQRGTSLTIQCQVDSQVTMMFWYRQQPGQSLTLIATANQGSEATYESGFVIDKFPISRPNLTFSTLTVSNMSPEDSSIYLCSVVVHSNEKLFFGSGTQLSVL.

There are a few counts of this clone. V and J are TRBV27 and TRBJ2-3, with 8 bases fitting TRBD2. The germline gives CDR1 MNHEY, CDR2 SMNVEV (reference sequence). The CDR3 totals 14 residues. Trimming removed 5 bases from V and 3 bases from J; junction bases left unmatched: 4. CDR3 in DNA: TGTGCCAGCAGTCGCCGGGGGGGAACAGATACGCAGTATTTT. Its protein product is CASSRRGGTDTQYF.

V is TRBV7-2 and J is TRBJ2-1; weak D call: TRBD2 (5 bases). This CDR3 spans 13 amino acids. V dropped 8 bases and J dropped 7 bases, with 15 bases sitting between them. Per the germline V gene, CDR1 is SGHTA and CDR2 is FQGNSA. The CDR3 region has the DNA TGTGCCAGCTGCCACCCAAGCGGAAATGAGCAGTTCTTC. Protein product: CASCHPSGNEQFF.

V and J are TRBV4-1 and TRBJ2-3, with TRBD2 as a possible D gene (6 bases). The CDR3 is made up of 17 amino acids. The V gene lost 0 bases and the J gene lost 3 bases, with 16 bases spanning the gap. Germline loops: CDR1 MGHRA, CDR2 YSYEKL. CDR3 region: CASSQDPPQSGTDTQYF. CDR3 nucleotides: TGCGCCAGCAGCCAAGATCCCCCCCAAAGCGGGACAGATACGCAGTATTTT.

The rearrangement uses TRBV10-2 and TRBJ2-6; 7 positions agree with TRBD1. V lost 6 bases, J lost 0 bases, and 11 bases stayed unmatched. Germline loops: CDR1 WSHSY, CDR2 SAAADI. The CDR3 extends over 18 amino acids. CDR3 residues: CASRARQGFLSGANVLTF. The CDR3 DNA sequence: TGCGCCAGCAGAGCCCGACAGGGATTCCTCTCTGGGGCCAACGTCCTGACTTTC.

This rearrangement joins TRBV10-3 to TRBJ1-5; D gene unclear. Germline loops: CDR1 ENHRY, CDR2 SYGVKD. The length of the CDR3 is 14 residues. The ends were cut back, 8 bases at V and 1 base at J, with 12 bases in the middle. The CDR3 spells CAIGDAGSNQPQHF. CDR3 DNA: TGTGCCATCGGAGACGCTGGGAGCAATCAGCCCCAGCATTTT.

V usage is TRBV5-4 and J usage is TRBJ2-1; TRBD2 agrees at 8 bases. V shed 0 bases and J 6 bases; nucleotides not matched to a gene: 2. CDR1 SGHNT and CDR2 YYREEE come from the germline V gene (reference sequence). The CDR3 spans 14 residues. CDR3 in DNA: TGTGCCAGCAGCTTGGCCGGGGGGGCCAATGAGCAGTTCTTC. Its protein product is CASSLAGGANEQFF.

About this clone: Other DNA sequences within the sample encode an identical CDR3. The V gene is TRBV6-5, the J gene TRBJ1-2; perhaps TRBD1 as D (6 bases). V dropped 6 bases and J dropped 1 base, with 9 bases sitting between them. Germline V gives CDR1 MNHEY, CDR2 SVGAGI. The CDR3 contains 13 residues. The CDR3 here is CASSLDSNYGYTF. The CDR3 DNA reads as TGTGCCAGCAGCCTGGACAGTAACTATGGCTACACCTTC.

The chain recombines TRBV21-1 with TRBJ1-5; no check of the table's D call, TRBD1, against the DNA was made. TRBV21-1 represents a pseudogene. The CDR3 runs to 16 residues. This chain's CDR3 is CASSQTGQNSNQPQHF. The CDR3 bases are TGTGCCAGCAGCCAAACCGGACAGAATAGCAATCAGCCCCAGCATTTT.

The chain joins TRBV19 to TRBJ2-7, with TRBD1 matching over 8 bases. CDR1 and CDR2 from the germline V gene are LNHDA and SQIVND (reference sequence). CDR3 length: 15 residues. Trimming at V came to 3 bases and at J to 4 bases, leaving 8 bases not matched to a gene. The CDR3 coding sequence is TGTGCCAGTAGTATTTGGCAGGGGGCCGTGTACGAGCAGTACTTC. Its translation is CASSIWQGAVYEQYF.

This clone has just a few counts. The rearrangement uses TRBV9 and TRBJ1-6; possibly TRBD1 for D (6 bases). Germline V gives CDR1 SGDLS, CDR2 YYNGEE. The CDR3 has 17 amino acids. Trimming took 4 bases from V and 0 from J, leaving 14 bases between them. CDR3 coding DNA: TGTGCCAGCAGCAGACAGGAAGCCAGCTCCTATAATTCACCCCTCCACTTT. As protein: CASSRQEASSYNSPLHF. The full variable domain, completed using reference TRBV9 and TRBJ1-6, is DSGVTQTPKHLITATGQRVTLRCSPRSGDLSVYWYQQSLDQGLQFLIQYYNGEERAKGNILERFSAQQFPDLHSELNLSSLELGDSALYFCASSRQEASSYNSPLHFGNGTRLTVT.

The rearrangement uses TRBV6-5 and TRBJ2-7; weak D call: TRBD2 (7 bases). CDR1 MNHEY and CDR2 SVGAGI come from the germline V gene. V was clipped by 8 bases and J by 3 bases, with 11 bases between them. The CDR3 runs 12 residues. CDR3 amino acids: CASRGALYEQYF. CDR3 nucleotides: TGTGCCAGCCGGGGGGCCCTCTACGAGCAGTACTTC.

This rearrangement joins TRBV2 to TRBJ2-3; a possible D gene is TRBD1 (7 bases). This CDR3 has 14 amino acids. Germline-derived CDR1 and CDR2 are SNHLY and FYNNEI. V lost 3 bases to trimming and J lost 5 bases, with 12 bases between them. CDR3 coding DNA: TGTGCCAGCAGTGATAGACAGGGAGGAGATACGCAGTATTTT. Protein: CASSDRQGGDTQYF.

The chain is built from TRBV3-1 (or the pseudogene TRBV3-2) and TRBJ2-1; 10 bases align to TRBD2. The V gene's germline CDR1 is LGHDT and CDR2 YNNKEL (reference sequence). CDR3 length: 16 residues. J gave up 4 bases and V 2 bases, and 5 bases lay outside the gene matches. This CDR3 is CASSQIAGGLYNEQFF. As DNA, the CDR3 is TGTGCCAGCAGCCAAATAGCGGGGGGTCTATACAATGAGCAGTTCTTC.

This chain connects TRBV29-1 to TRBJ2-7; TRBD2 might be the D (5 bases). Germline lookup yields CDR1 SQVTM and CDR2 ANQGSEA. The germline V and J ends were trimmed by 4 bases and 0 bases, with 13 bases remaining between them. This CDR3 contains 14 residues. This CDR3 reads CSVVEGYLSYEQYF. The CDR3 nucleotides read TGCAGCGTTGTTGAGGGTTACCTCTCCTACGAGCAGTACTTC.

The rearrangement joins TRBV29-1 to TRBJ2-1; the match to TRBD2 covers 7 bases. The V gene end was trimmed by 3 bases and the J gene end by 5 bases; junction bases not matched to a gene: 1. Germline loops: CDR1 SQVTM, CDR2 ANQGSEA. The CDR3 is made up of 12 amino acids. The CDR3 DNA reads as TGCAGCGTTGAGCGGGGGAACAATGAGCAGTTCTTC. Translated: CSVERGNNEQFF.